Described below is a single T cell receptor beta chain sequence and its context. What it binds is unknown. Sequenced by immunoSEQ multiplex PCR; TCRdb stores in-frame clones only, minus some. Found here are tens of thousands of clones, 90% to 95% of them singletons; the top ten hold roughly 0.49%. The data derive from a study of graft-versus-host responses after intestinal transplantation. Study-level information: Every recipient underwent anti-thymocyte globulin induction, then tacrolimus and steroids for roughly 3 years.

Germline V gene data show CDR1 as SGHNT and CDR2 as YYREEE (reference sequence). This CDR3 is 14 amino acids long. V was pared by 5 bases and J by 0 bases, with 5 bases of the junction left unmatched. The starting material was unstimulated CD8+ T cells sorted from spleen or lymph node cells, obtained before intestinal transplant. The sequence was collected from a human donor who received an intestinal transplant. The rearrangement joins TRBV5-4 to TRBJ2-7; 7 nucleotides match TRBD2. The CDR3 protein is CASSSGLSSYEQYF. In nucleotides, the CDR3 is TGTGCCAGCAGTAGCGGGTTGAGCTCCTACGAGCAGTACTTC.